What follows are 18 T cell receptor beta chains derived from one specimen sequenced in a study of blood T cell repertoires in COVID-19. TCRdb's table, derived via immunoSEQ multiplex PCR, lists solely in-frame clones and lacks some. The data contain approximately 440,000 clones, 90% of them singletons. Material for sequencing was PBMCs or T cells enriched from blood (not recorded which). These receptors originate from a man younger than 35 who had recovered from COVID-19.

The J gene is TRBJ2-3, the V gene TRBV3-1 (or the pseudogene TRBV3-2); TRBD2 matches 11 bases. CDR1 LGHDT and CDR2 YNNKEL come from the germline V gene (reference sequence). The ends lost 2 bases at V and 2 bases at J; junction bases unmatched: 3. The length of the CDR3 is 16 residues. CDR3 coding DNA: TGTGCCAGCAGCCAACCTAGCGGGGGGCACACAGATACGCAGTATTTT. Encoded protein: CASSQPSGGHTDTQYF.

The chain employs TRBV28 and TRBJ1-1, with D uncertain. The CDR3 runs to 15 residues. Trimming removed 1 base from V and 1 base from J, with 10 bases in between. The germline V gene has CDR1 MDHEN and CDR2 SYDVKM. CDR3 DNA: TGTGCCAGCAGTTTATATGAGGGAAAGAACACTGAAGCTTTCTTT. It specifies CASSLYEGKNTEAFF.

The CDR3: CASSLTGGMSGELFF. As DNA, the CDR3 is TGCGCCAGCAGCTTGACCGGGGGTATGTCCGGGGAGCTGTTTTTT. This rearrangement joins TRBV5-1 to TRBJ2-2, with D possibly being TRBD2 (6 bases). Trimming took 1 base from V and 6 from J, leaving 13 bases between them. The CDR3 covers 15 residues. The V gene's germline CDR1 is SGHRS and CDR2 YFSETQ. Complete variable domain (other parts from reference TRBV5-1 and TRBJ2-2): KAGVTQTPRYLIKTRGQQVTLSCSPISGHRSVSWYQQTPGQGLQFLFEYFSETQRNKGNFPGRFSGRQFSNSRSEMNVSTLELGDSALYLCASSLTGGMSGELFFGEGSRLTVL.

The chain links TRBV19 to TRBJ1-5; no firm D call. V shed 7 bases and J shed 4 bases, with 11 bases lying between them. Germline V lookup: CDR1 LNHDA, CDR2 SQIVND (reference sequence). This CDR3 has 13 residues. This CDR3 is CASNPSGNQPQHF. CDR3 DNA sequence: TGTGCCAGTAATCCTTCGGGGAATCAGCCCCAGCATTTT.

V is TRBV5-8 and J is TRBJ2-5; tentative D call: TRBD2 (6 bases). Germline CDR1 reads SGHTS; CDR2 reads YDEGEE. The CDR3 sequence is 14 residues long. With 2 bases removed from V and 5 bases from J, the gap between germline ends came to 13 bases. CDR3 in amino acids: CASSFFAGRETQYF. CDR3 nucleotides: TGTGCCAGCAGCTTTTTCGCGGGACGGGAGACCCAGTACTTC.

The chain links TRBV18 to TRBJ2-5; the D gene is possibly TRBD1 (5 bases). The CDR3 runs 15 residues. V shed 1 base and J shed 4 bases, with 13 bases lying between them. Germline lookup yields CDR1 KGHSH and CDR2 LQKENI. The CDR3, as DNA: TGTGCCAGCTCACCACTCATTACAGGTTCAGAGACCCAGTACTTC. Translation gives CASSPLITGSETQYF.

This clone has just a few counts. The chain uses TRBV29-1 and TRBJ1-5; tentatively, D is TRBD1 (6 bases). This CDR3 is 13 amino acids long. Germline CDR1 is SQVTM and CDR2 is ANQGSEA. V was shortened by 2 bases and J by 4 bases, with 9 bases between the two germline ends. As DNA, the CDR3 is TGCAGCGTTGAAATCGACAGGAATCAGCCCCAGCATTTT. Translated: CSVEIDRNQPQHF. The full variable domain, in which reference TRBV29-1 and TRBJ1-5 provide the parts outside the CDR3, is SAVISQKPSRDICQRGTSLTIQCQVDSQVTMMFWYRQQPGQSLTLIATANQGSEATYESGFVIDKFPISRPNLTFSTLTVSNMSPEDSSIYLCSVEIDRNQPQHFGDGTRLSIL.

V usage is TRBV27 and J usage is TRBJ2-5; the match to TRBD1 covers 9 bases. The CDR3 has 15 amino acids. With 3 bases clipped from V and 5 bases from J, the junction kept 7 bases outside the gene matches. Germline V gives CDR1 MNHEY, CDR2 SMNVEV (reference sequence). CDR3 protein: CASSFDRGGRETQYF. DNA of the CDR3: TGTGCCAGCAGTTTCGACAGGGGGGGACGCGAGACCCAGTACTTC.

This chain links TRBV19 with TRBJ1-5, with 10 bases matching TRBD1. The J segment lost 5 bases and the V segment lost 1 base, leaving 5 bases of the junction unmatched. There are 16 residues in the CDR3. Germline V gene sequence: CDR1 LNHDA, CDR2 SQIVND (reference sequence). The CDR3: CASSIGPGTGDQPQHF. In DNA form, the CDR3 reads TGTGCCAGTAGTATAGGTCCCGGGACAGGGGATCAGCCCCAGCATTTT.

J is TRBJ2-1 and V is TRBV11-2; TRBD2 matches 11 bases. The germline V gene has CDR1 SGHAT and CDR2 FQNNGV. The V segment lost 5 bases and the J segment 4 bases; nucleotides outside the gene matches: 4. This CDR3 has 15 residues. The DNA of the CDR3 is TGTGCCAGCAGCATGGGACTAGCGGTATACAATGAGCAGTTCTTC. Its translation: CASSMGLAVYNEQFF.

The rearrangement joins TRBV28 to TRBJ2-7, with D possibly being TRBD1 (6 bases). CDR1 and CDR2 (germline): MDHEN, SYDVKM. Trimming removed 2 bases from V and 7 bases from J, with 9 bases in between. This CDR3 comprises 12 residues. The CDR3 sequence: CASSLGGREQYF. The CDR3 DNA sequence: TGTGCCAGCAGTTTAGGGGGCCGGGAGCAGTACTTC.

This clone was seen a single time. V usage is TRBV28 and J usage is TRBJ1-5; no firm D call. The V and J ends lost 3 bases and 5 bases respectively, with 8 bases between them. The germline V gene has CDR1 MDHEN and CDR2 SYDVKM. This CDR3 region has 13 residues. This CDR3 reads CASSFRRDQPQHF. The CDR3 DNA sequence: TGTGCCAGCAGTTTCCGCCGGGATCAGCCCCAGCATTTT.

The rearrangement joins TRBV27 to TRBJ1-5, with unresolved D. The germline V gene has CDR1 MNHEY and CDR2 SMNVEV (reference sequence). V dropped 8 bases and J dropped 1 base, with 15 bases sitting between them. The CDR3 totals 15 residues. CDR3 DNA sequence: TGTGCCAGCTCCCCCTCGTGGGCGAGCAATCAGCCCCAGCATTTT. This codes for CASSPSWASNQPQHF.

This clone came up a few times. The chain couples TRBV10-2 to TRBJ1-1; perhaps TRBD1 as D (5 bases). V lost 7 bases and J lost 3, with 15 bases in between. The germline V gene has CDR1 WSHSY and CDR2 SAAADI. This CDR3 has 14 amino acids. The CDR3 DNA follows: TGCGCCAGCACCACGGCTCGGGGGTACACTGAAGCTTTCTTT. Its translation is CASTTARGYTEAFF.

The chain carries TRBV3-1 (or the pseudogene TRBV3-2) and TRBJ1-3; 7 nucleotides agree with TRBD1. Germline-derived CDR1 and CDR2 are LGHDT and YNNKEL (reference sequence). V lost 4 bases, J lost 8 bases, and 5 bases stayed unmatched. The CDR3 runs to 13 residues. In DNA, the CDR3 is TGTGCCAGCAGCCCCGACAGGGCCCACACCATATATTTT. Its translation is CASSPDRAHTIYF.

The CDR3 is CASSQVGAVLSMQYF. In DNA form, the CDR3 reads TGTGCCAGCAGCCAAGTTGGCGCGGTTCTGAGTATGCAGTACTTC. This chain links TRBV14 with TRBJ2-7; D is uncertain. Germline V lookup: CDR1 SGHDN, CDR2 FVKESK. The CDR3 is 15 amino acids. Trimming removed 1 base from V and 9 bases from J, with 19 bases in between.

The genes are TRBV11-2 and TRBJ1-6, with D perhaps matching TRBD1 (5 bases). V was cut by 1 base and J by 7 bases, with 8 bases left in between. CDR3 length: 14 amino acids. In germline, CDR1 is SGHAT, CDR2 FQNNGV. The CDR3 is CASSLARVNSPLHF. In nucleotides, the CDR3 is TGTGCCAGCAGCTTAGCCAGGGTGAATTCACCCCTCCACTTT.

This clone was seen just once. The CDR3 loop is CASSLGLTNEQFF. The CDR3 coding sequence is TGTGCCAGCAGCTTGGGACTGACTAATGAGCAGTTCTTC. The chain carries TRBV11-2 and TRBJ2-1; possible D gene TRBD2, 6 bases. The CDR3 length is 13 residues. Trimming took 3 bases from V and 7 from J, leaving 10 bases between them. CDR1 and CDR2 from the germline V gene are SGHAT and FQNNGV.